Sequencing of this TCR beta chain was carried out in a study of blood T cells in healthy people across ages. Donors ranged from roughly 6 to 90 years old and were healthy Caucasians in Russia. PBMCs numbering at least 6 million were isolated per sample. Extracted total RNA amounted to at least 6 micrograms for each sample. A sample-barcoded 5' primer and a J-beta primer mix were used in a second PCR of roughly 7 to 12 cycles. With 12 random nucleotides, a template-switch adaptor tagged each individual cDNA molecule. TCRdb analysed the 5' RACE reads with MiXCR anew, one entry per CDR3 protein. The table includes approximately 800,000 distinct CDR3 sequences, more than 50% detected once. This clonotype was sampled from a man aged 35 to 55 in good health. Sequencing was done on a sample of blood.

CDR3 loop: CASSRLSEGYEQYF. CDR3 nucleotide sequence: TGTGCCAGCAGCAGACTCTCGGAGGGGTACGAGCAGTACTTC. V is TRBV2 and J is TRBJ2-7; possible D gene TRBD2, 6 bases. V gave up 6 bases and J gave up 4 bases, with 16 bases separating them. Germline loops: CDR1 SNHLY, CDR2 FYNNEI. This CDR3 spans 14 amino acids. The full variable domain, completed using reference TRBV2 and TRBJ2-7, is EPEVTQTPSHQVTQMGQEVILRCVPISNHLYFYWYRQILGQKVEFLVSFYNNEISEKSEIFDDQFSVERPDGSNFTLKIRSTKLEDSAMYFCASSRLSEGYEQYFGPGTRLTVT.